The 18 T cell receptor beta chains listed next were all sequenced from one sample in a study of T cells in Graves' hyperthyroidism and ophthalmopathy. RNA transcripts served as the template for amplifying TCR beta CDR3 regions. Using the HTBI primer set, a first-round RT-PCR was run on the TCR CDR3. TCRdb re-called the multiplex PCR reads with MiXCR, one entry per CDR3 protein. The sample lists hundreds of thousands of distinct CDR3 sequences, about half occurring once. The sequencing sample was made of peripheral blood or thyroid tissue (not recorded which). Receptors originate from a woman between 18 and 29 years old with Graves' hyperthyroidism.

This clonotype came up once. A read error may account for a junction end that differs from germline. The rearrangement links TRBV6-5 to TRBJ2-7; possibly TRBD2 for D (6 bases). CDR3 length: 12 amino acids. The germline V gene has CDR1 MNHEY and CDR2 SVGAGI. CDR3 in amino acids: CAISYGDSGQYF. The CDR3 DNA reads TGTGCCATCAGTTACGGGGACTCTGGGCAGTACTTC.

V gene TRBV5-1 combines with J gene TRBJ1-2; D uncertain. Trimming took 7 bases from V and 0 from J, leaving 13 bases between them. This CDR3 contains 14 residues. Germline lookup yields CDR1 SGHRS and CDR2 YFSETQ. CDR3 in DNA: TGCGCCAGCGGGCGTAACGAAGCTAACTATGGCTACACCTTC. As protein: CASGRNEANYGYTF.

This clonotype occurred many times. This chain connects TRBV20-1 to TRBJ1-2, with unresolved D. This CDR3 has 12 residues. Trimming took off 3 bases at V and 0 bases at J, with 5 bases between the two ends. Germline values: CDR1 DFQATT, CDR2 SNEGSKA (reference sequence). CDR3 bases: TGCAGTGCTAGCTCAGCTAACTATGGCTACACCTTC. Translated, it gives CSASSANYGYTF.

The chain couples TRBV7-2 to TRBJ2-7, with D perhaps TRBD1 (6 bases). The CDR3 spans 17 residues. The germline gives CDR1 SGHTA, CDR2 FQGNSA. Trimming took 4 bases from V and 1 from J, leaving 20 bases between them. CDR3: CASSSAMGARGSYEQYF. CDR3 nucleotides: TGTGCCAGCAGCTCCGCGATGGGGGCCCGAGGGTCCTACGAGCAGTACTTC. The whole variable domain, filled in from reference TRBV7-2 and TRBJ2-7, reads GAGVSQSPSNKVTEKGKDVELRCDPISGHTALYWYRQSLGQGLEFLIYFQGNSAPDKSGLPSDRFSAERTGGSVSTLTIQRTQQEDSAVYLCASSSAMGARGSYEQYFGPGTRLTVT.

In its sample, this clonotype was seen once. The gene calls are TRBV10-3 and TRBJ2-6; 11 nucleotides agree with TRBD2. Germline CDR1 reads ENHRY; CDR2 reads SYGVKD. The CDR3 loop spans 17 amino acids. The ends lost 2 bases at V and 2 bases at J; junction bases unmatched: 2. CDR3 nucleotide sequence: TGTGCCATCAGTGAGGAACTAGCGGGAGCTGGGGCCAACGTCCTGACTTTC. Translating gives CAISEELAGAGANVLTF.

This clonotype has more than one count but fewer than ten. This sequence joins TRBV6-6 and TRBJ1-4; 7 nucleotides align to TRBD1. The CDR3 totals 14 residues. Germline loops: CDR1 MNHNY, CDR2 SVGAGI (reference sequence). V trimming: 6 bases; J trimming: 7 bases; junction bases outside the gene matches: 8. As DNA, the CDR3 is TGTGCCAGCAGCCCGACAGGGTTGGCTGAAAAACTGTTTTTT. This gives the protein CASSPTGLAEKLFF.

The rearrangement links TRBV5-6 to TRBJ2-5; 7 positions agree with TRBD1. Losses at the gene ends were 5 bases for V and 2 bases for J; bases not matched to a gene: 6. This CDR3 is built from 14 residues. Germline assignment: CDR1 SGHDT and CDR2 YYEEEE. In DNA, the CDR3 is TGTGCCAGCAGTGCTGGACAGGAACAAGAGACCCAGTACTTC. Translation: CASSAGQEQETQYF.

Concerning this clonotype itself: It may be a read error: a sequence one base away is much more abundant. V is TRBV2 and J is TRBJ2-7, with 8 bases identical to TRBD1. With 11 bases clipped from V and 6 bases from J, the junction kept 15 bases outside the gene matches. The CDR3 spans 14 residues. Germline CDR1 reads SNHLY; CDR2 reads FYNNEI. This chain's CDR3 is CAGGGAGGYTEQYF. The DNA of the CDR3 is TGTGCCGGCGGTGGGGCAGGGGGCTATACCGAGCAGTACTTC.

The table lists this clonotype with many counts. The chain is built from TRBV7-8 and TRBJ1-2, with D uncertain. Germline V gene lookup returns CDR1 SGHVS and CDR2 FQNEAQ. The CDR3 totals 14 residues. Trimming cost V 0 bases and J 4 bases, with 9 bases left between them. The CDR3 region has the DNA TGTGCCAGCAGCTTAGCGCCAGGCGCCTATGGCTACACCTTC. Its translation is CASSLAPGAYGYTF.

This sequence joins TRBV5-1 and TRBJ2-2; D tentatively reads TRBD1 or TRBD2 (6 bases each). Trimming removed 4 bases from V and 0 bases from J, with 13 bases in between. The CDR3 has 16 residues. Germline CDR1 SGHRS, CDR2 YFSETQ. As DNA, the CDR3 is TGCGCCAGCAGCGGAGGGGGAGGACCGAACACCGGGGAGCTGTTTTTT. It codes for CASSGGGGPNTGELFF.

The CDR3: CASSTGQPYGYTF. The CDR3 DNA is TGCGCCAGCAGCACCGGACAGCCCTATGGCTACACCTTC. This rearrangement joins TRBV4-1 to TRBJ1-2; D perhaps matches TRBD1 (6 bases). Germline values: CDR1 MGHRA, CDR2 YSYEKL. Trimming left V 5 bases short and J 4 bases short, with 11 bases between. CDR3 length: 13 amino acids.

This clonotype was counted between two and nine times. The V and J genes are TRBV7-3 and TRBJ2-7, with D unresolved. Germline CDR1 and CDR2: SGHTA and FQGTGA. V was trimmed by 4 bases and J by 2 bases, leaving 15 bases between them. CDR3 length: 15 amino acids. The CDR3 nucleotides read TGTGCCAGCAGCTCGTCTTTAGGCCGTGCCTACGAGCAGTACTTC. Protein sequence: CASSSSLGRAYEQYF.

This clonotype was counted only a few times. The rearrangement links TRBV10-3 to TRBJ2-2, with D maybe TRBD1 (6 bases). V shed 4 bases and J shed 4 bases, with 19 bases lying between them. The germline V gene encodes CDR1 ENHRY and CDR2 SYGVKD. The CDR3 is 17 amino acids. The CDR3 is CAISGSYTGPFTGELFF. CDR3 in DNA: TGTGCCATCAGTGGATCCTACACAGGGCCATTCACCGGGGAGCTGTTTTTT.

The V call is TRBV15, the J call TRBJ2-7; TRBD2 agrees at 8 bases. This CDR3 contains 14 residues. V trimming: 6 bases; J trimming: 3 bases; junction bases outside the gene matches: 7. CDR1 is LNHNV, CDR2 YYDKDF, per germline (reference sequence). CDR3 DNA: TGTGCCACCAGTAACTTAGCGGGATTCTACGAGCAGTACTTC. This encodes CATSNLAGFYEQYF. Variable domain in full (rest from reference TRBV15 and TRBJ2-7): DAMVIQNPRYQVTQFGKPVTLSCSQTLNHNVMYWYQQKSSQAPKLLFHYYDKDFNNEADTPDNFQSRRPNTSFCFLDIRSPGLGDTAMYLCATSNLAGFYEQYFGPGTRLTVT.

This clonotype was detected many times. The rearrangement uses TRBV7-6 and TRBJ1-1, with D possibly being TRBD1 (5 bases). The CDR3 length is 14 residues. Trimming took 6 bases from V and 1 from J, leaving 12 bases between them. CDR1 and CDR2 from the germline V gene are SGHVS and FNYEAQ. CDR3 in amino acids: CASSRLQGNTEAFF. In nucleotides, the CDR3 is TGTGCCAGCAGTCGACTCCAGGGGAACACTGAAGCTTTCTTT.

This clonotype has just a few counts. Written as DNA, the CDR3 is TGTGCCAGCAGCACATCTAGCGGCAACACCGGGGAGCTGTTTTTT. It is translated as CASSTSSGNTGELFF. J is TRBJ2-2 and V is TRBV5-4, with 7 bases fitting TRBD2. The CDR3 is 15 residues long. CDR1 is SGHNT and CDR2 is YYREEE in the germline V gene (reference sequence). V dropped 4 bases and J dropped 2; count of bases not matched to a gene: 5.

This clonotype has more than one count but fewer than ten. This chain uses TRBV7-8 with TRBJ2-7; D may be TRBD1 or TRBD2 (6 bases each). Trimming shortened V by 0 bases and J by 4 bases, and 13 bases separated the two germline ends. The V gene's germline CDR1 is SGHVS and CDR2 FQNEAQ. The CDR3 consists of 15 residues. CDR3 in DNA: TGTGCCAGCAGCTTAGCGGGGGGCTCTCTATACGAGCAGTACTTC. Residues: CASSLAGGSLYEQYF. Supplemented by reference TRBV7-8 and TRBJ2-7, the full variable domain reads GAGVSQSPRYKVAKRGQDVALRCDPISGHVSLFWYQQALGQGPEFLTYFQNEAQLDKSGLPSDRFFAERPEGSVSTLKIQRTQQEDSAVYLCASSLAGGSLYEQYFGPGTRLTVT.

This clonotype was seen many times. The genes are TRBV25-1 and TRBJ2-7, with TRBD1 matching 9 bases. V was clipped by 3 bases and J by 2 bases; unmatched bases: 2. The CDR3 spans 14 residues. Germline CDR1 and CDR2: MGHDK and SYGVNS. This CDR3 reads CASSDRDRAYEQYF. The CDR3 coding sequence is TGTGCCAGCAGTGACCGGGACAGGGCCTACGAGCAGTACTTC.